The sequence of this T cell receptor (beta chain) was determined in a study of human T cells and chemical hapten exposure. Study in general: A mostly female patient group had alopecia areata, totalis or universalis.

Time point defined: pre-sensitization, week 0. Treatment noted: therapeutic diphenylcyclopropenone sensitization with weekly scalp DPC. Study-wide results and caveats: PT1 expanded TCR numbers tracked positively with patch test score. No shift was seen in TCRs above 1 in 1000 frequency with DPC sensitization.

Comment on this clonotype: Its antigen is not identified.

Each cDNA molecule in the library carried unique molecular identifiers. In TCRdb, the RACE reads were re-called with MiXCR into one record per CDR3 protein. This table has 50,000 to 65,000 distinct CDR3 sequences, roughly a tenth appearing once. The CDR3 runs 13 residues. V gave up 5 bases and J gave up 12 bases, with 17 bases separating them. The chain employs TRBV12-3 or TRBV12-4 and TRBJ2-1; D uncertain. The receptor's source is a woman aged 40 to 50 with alopecia areata. Some clones in this sample may be carry-over from other donors' samples. The sequences come from whole blood, collected in connection with sensitization to the hapten diphenylcyclopropenone (DPC). The CDR3 protein is CASSPFGVTLQFF. Written as DNA, the CDR3 is TGTGCCAGCAGTCCGTTCGGAGTTACACTGCAGTTCTTC.